This T cell receptor beta chain is drawn from a study of cytomegalovirus exposure and HLA in healthy donors. Notes on the study in general: Among the most significant clusters, several appeared linked to common viral pathogens in a later analysis. The CMV antigen specificity of three CMV-associated chains was confirmed through in vitro analysis. Most TCR sequences showed up rarely, but some public TCRs showed up in many donors.

V lost 0 bases and J lost 5; bases outside the gene matches: 0. This CDR3 contains 14 residues. The germline gives CDR1 KGHSH, CDR2 LQKENI. The PCR contained 60 Vbeta and 13 Jbeta primers. Method: immunoSEQ multiplex PCR; TCRdb's copy keeps in-frame clones and lacks some. The data show 140,000 to 150,000 clones, about 73% seen once. A few counts support this clone. The target antigen is unknown. The chain uses TRBV18 and TRBJ2-5; 10 bases are shared with TRBD2. Material for sequencing was PBMCs. The sequence was collected from a woman in her sixties in good health and CMV-seropositive. The DNA of the CDR3 is TGTGCCAGCTCACCACCACTAGCGGGGGAGACCCAGTACTTC. It translates to CASSPPLAGETQYF.